The T cell receptor (beta chain) under discussion was sequenced for a study of long-term antiretroviral therapy in people with HIV. In regard to this clone: Its cognate antigen is unknown.

Study observations and caveats: Pre-ART clonal expansions dominated every time point's repertoire. From about 2003 to 2018, blood was obtained, possibly while participants received older ART regimens. Post-ART samples showed increased diversity that remained below transplant donor control levels.

Version v3.0 of the immunoSEQ assay was performed at survey level. TCRdb's copy holds only in-frame clones and misses some; the assay was immunoSEQ multiplex PCR. The table has roughly 28,000 clones, roughly nine tenths seen once. DNA was extracted from approximately 1-10 million thawed cryopreserved PBMC. CDR3 length: 14 amino acids. J was trimmed by 6 bases and V by 4 bases; bases with no gene match: 7. Germline V gives CDR1 MDHEN, CDR2 SYDVKM. The V call is TRBV28, the J call TRBJ1-2, with 8 bases that match TRBD1. The sequence derives from a man aged 40-49 years with HIV. Source: unsorted PBMCs, taken just over 2.6 years after starting antiretroviral therapy. The CDR3 DNA sequence: TGTGCCAGCAGTTCCCCAGGGGGCCTTCATGGCTACACCTTC. This sequence encodes CASSSPGGLHGYTF.